The 19 T cell receptor beta chains given below trace back to one sample, sequenced in a study of T-cell memory formation after mild COVID-19. TCRdb re-called the 5' RACE reads through MiXCR, storing one row per CDR3 protein. Found here are about 360,000 distinct CDR3 sequences, approximately 15% of them singletons; the top ten hold 20% to 25%. Source material: PBMCs or a T cell subset sorted from them (not recorded which). Receptors originate from a man aged 18-30 years who had mild COVID-19 (a few samples of this study predate the infection). Cell type and time point are not known.

This clonotype was counted a few times. The chain couples TRBV7-2 to TRBJ2-1; D is undetermined. The V gene lost 3 bases and the J gene lost 11 bases, with 8 bases spanning the gap. The V gene's germline CDR1 is SGHTA and CDR2 FQGNSA. The CDR3 loop spans 11 amino acids. This CDR3 is CASSLISQQFF. The CDR3 DNA follows: TGTGCCAGCAGCTTGATTAGCCAGCAGTTCTTC. The whole variable domain, remainder taken from reference TRBV7-2 and TRBJ2-1, is GAGVSQSPSNKVTEKGKDVELRCDPISGHTALYWYRQSLGQGLEFLIYFQGNSAPDKSGLPSDRFSAERTGGSVSTLTIQRTQQEDSAVYLCASSLISQQFFGPGTRLTVL.

This clonotype has a handful of counts. The chain carries TRBV7-2 and TRBJ2-3; unclear D gene. Germline values: CDR1 SGHTA, CDR2 FQGNSA. The V end was cut by 5 bases, the J end by 6 bases, with 9 bases between. This CDR3 contains 12 residues. The CDR3: CASSPSMDTQYF. Written as DNA, the CDR3 is TGTGCCAGCAGCCCATCCATGGATACGCAGTATTTT.

The chain is built from TRBV9 and TRBJ2-1; TRBD2 might be the D (6 bases). V was trimmed by 4 bases and J by 5 bases, leaving 7 bases between them. The CDR3 runs 12 residues. Germline V CDR1 and CDR2: SGDLS, YYNGEE. The CDR3 is CASSWTNNEQFF. CDR3 coding DNA: TGTGCCAGCAGCTGGACTAACAATGAGCAGTTCTTC. The entire variable domain, with the rest obtained from reference TRBV9 and TRBJ2-1, is as follows: DSGVTQTPKHLITATGQRVTLRCSPRSGDLSVYWYQQSLDQGLQFLIQYYNGEERAKGNILERFSAQQFPDLHSELNLSSLELGDSALYFCASSWTNNEQFFGPGTRLTVL.

The gene calls are TRBV6-5 and TRBJ1-2; 7 positions match TRBD1. CDR1 and CDR2 (germline): MNHEY, SVGAGI. This CDR3 contains 12 residues. V gave up 6 bases and J gave up 8 bases; unmatched junction bases: 6. CDR3 sequence (DNA): TGTGCCAGCAGCCCGACAGGGCAAGGCTACACCTTC. Its translation is CASSPTGQGYTF.

This clonotype was counted ten times or more. This chain links TRBV5-1 with TRBJ2-7; 8 bases are shared with TRBD1. Unmatched junction bases numbered 8, after V lost 0 bases and J lost 6 bases. The CDR3 runs 15 residues. Germline values: CDR1 SGHRS, CDR2 YFSETQ. The chain's CDR3 is CASSLGGQGALEQYF. As DNA, the CDR3 is TGCGCCAGCAGCTTGGGGGGGCAGGGGGCCCTCGAGCAGTACTTC. Filled out from reference TRBV5-1 and TRBJ2-7, the complete variable domain reads KAGVTQTPRYLIKTRGQQVTLSCSPISGHRSVSWYQQTPGQGLQFLFEYFSETQRNKGNFPGRFSGRQFSNSRSEMNVSTLELGDSALYLCASSLGGQGALEQYFGPGTRLTVT.

The genes are TRBV27 and TRBJ1-1; 7 bases fit TRBD1. The V segment lost 3 bases and the J segment 1 base; nucleotides outside the gene matches: 5. This CDR3 has 15 amino acids. Germline V gene data show CDR1 as MNHEY and CDR2 as SMNVEV (reference sequence). DNA for the CDR3: TGTGCCAGCAGTTTCAACAGGGGCGGGAACACTGAAGCTTTCTTT. Its translation: CASSFNRGGNTEAFF.

The chain combines TRBV11-2 with TRBJ1-1, with D possibly being TRBD1 (5 bases). The CDR3 length is 13 residues. CDR1 SGHAT and CDR2 FQNNGV come from the germline V gene. Between the trimmed V and J ends, which lost 5 bases and 0 bases, there was a span of 7 bases. CDR3 region: CASSAGMNTEAFF. Here the CDR3 DNA reads TGTGCCAGCAGCGCAGGGATGAACACTGAAGCTTTCTTT.

The V call is TRBV12-3 or TRBV12-4, the J call TRBJ2-1; the D is unclear. V dropped 3 bases and J dropped 7 bases, with 7 bases sitting between them. There are 12 residues in the CDR3. The CDR3 bases are TGTGCCAGCAGTTTTGATTGGAATGAGCAGTTCTTC. Translating gives CASSFDWNEQFF.

This clonotype was picked up a small number of times. V and J are TRBV27 and TRBJ2-7; D gene ambiguous. The germline gives CDR1 MNHEY, CDR2 SMNVEV (reference sequence). This CDR3 is built from 13 residues. The V gene lost 5 bases and the J gene lost 0 bases, with 8 bases spanning the gap. CDR3 sequence (DNA): TGTGCCAGCAGTGCGCTGGGCTCCTACGAGCAGTACTTC. Its protein product is CASSALGSYEQYF.

This clonotype was picked up many times. The rearrangement uses TRBV5-4 and TRBJ2-7; maybe TRBD1 (5 bases). CDR1 and CDR2 from the germline V gene are SGHNT and YYREEE (reference sequence). V was trimmed by 4 bases and J by 4 bases, leaving 18 bases between them. CDR3 length equals 15 residues. CDR3: CASSPSPSDSYEQYF. CDR3 nucleotide sequence: TGTGCCAGCAGCCCCAGCCCAAGCGACAGTTACGAGCAGTACTTC.

The table lists this clonotype with a few counts. The V call is TRBV6-5, the J call TRBJ1-2; D is unclear. In germline, CDR1 is MNHEY, CDR2 SVGAGI. The CDR3 is 13 amino acids. V lost 2 bases, J lost 4 bases, and 8 bases lay in between. The CDR3 is CASSYDRIYGYTF. The CDR3 DNA follows: TGTGCCAGCAGTTACGACCGAATCTATGGCTACACCTTC.

This clonotype was counted between two and nine times. V and J are TRBV7-9 and TRBJ1-2; 8 positions match TRBD1. The V segment lost 5 bases and the J segment 3 bases; nucleotides outside the gene matches: 5. The CDR3 is 14 amino acids. Looked up from germline, CDR1 is SEHNR and CDR2 is FQNEAQ (reference sequence). CDR3 coding DNA: TGTGCCAGCAGCCCAGGGGGCGCGTACTATGGCTACACCTTC. It is translated as CASSPGGAYYGYTF.

This clonotype was observed a few times. This sequence joins TRBV20-1 and TRBJ1-3, with a weak D call TRBD1 (5 bases). Germline-derived CDR1 and CDR2 are DFQATT and SNEGSKA (reference sequence). This CDR3 contains 14 residues. Trimming removed 2 bases at V and 0 bases at J, with 8 bases between. The DNA for the CDR3 is TGCAGTGCTAGACAGGGTAGCTCTGGAAACACCATATATTTT. This translates into CSARQGSSGNTIYF.

This chain links TRBV6-6 with TRBJ1-2; 7 bases agree with TRBD1. This CDR3 has 15 residues. J lost 6 bases, V lost 6 bases, and 13 bases had no gene match. Germline V gives CDR1 MNHNY, CDR2 SVGAGI (reference sequence). The CDR3 coding sequence is TGTGCCAGCAGCAACAACAGGGGCAATTTGGATGGCTACACCTTC. Its protein product is CASSNNRGNLDGYTF.

This clonotype was counted many times. The chain has TRBV7-9 and TRBJ2-1; unclear D gene. Trimming left V 2 bases short and J 5 bases short, with 4 bases between. Germline CDR1 is SEHNR and CDR2 is FQNEAQ (reference sequence). The CDR3 length is 12 residues. CDR3 residues: CASSLTDNEQFF. For the CDR3, the DNA is TGTGCCAGCAGCTTAACCGACAATGAGCAGTTCTTC.

This clonotype was seen more than once but under ten times. The chain is built from TRBV29-1 and TRBJ1-1; D possibly corresponds to TRBD1 (5 bases). V was clipped by 6 bases and J by 10 bases, with 15 bases between them. The germline V gene encodes CDR1 SQVTM and CDR2 ANQGSEA. CDR3 length: 11 residues. CDR3 sequence (DNA): TGCAGCGTCACGGTAGGACAAGGAGCTTTCTTT. Translation gives CSVTVGQGAFF.

V is TRBV18 and J is TRBJ1-4; D unclear. CDR3 length: 16 amino acids. Germline CDR1 KGHSH, CDR2 LQKENI. V dropped 3 bases and J dropped 0 bases, with 11 bases sitting between them. CDR3 amino acids: CASSPPWAATNEKLFF. The CDR3 DNA reads as TGTGCCAGCTCACCCCCCTGGGCTGCAACTAATGAAAAACTGTTTTTT.

This clonotype has a handful of counts. This chain uses TRBV7-9 with TRBJ1-5, with unresolved D. There are 13 residues in the CDR3. Trimming took off 5 bases at V and 0 bases at J, with 5 bases between the two ends. Germline values: CDR1 SEHNR, CDR2 FQNEAQ (reference sequence). The CDR3 nucleotides read TGTGCCAGCAGCCATGATAGCAATCAGCCCCAGCATTTT. Amino acid sequence: CASSHDSNQPQHF.

The chain is built from TRBV18 and TRBJ2-4, with 8 nucleotides matching TRBD2. The CDR3 covers 16 residues. Germline V CDR1 and CDR2: KGHSH, LQKENI. V dropped 2 bases and J dropped 1; count of bases not matched to a gene: 4. CDR3 sequence (DNA): TGTGCCAGCTCACCAGTAGCGGGGTATGCCAAAAACATTCAGTACTTC. Its protein is CASSPVAGYAKNIQYF.